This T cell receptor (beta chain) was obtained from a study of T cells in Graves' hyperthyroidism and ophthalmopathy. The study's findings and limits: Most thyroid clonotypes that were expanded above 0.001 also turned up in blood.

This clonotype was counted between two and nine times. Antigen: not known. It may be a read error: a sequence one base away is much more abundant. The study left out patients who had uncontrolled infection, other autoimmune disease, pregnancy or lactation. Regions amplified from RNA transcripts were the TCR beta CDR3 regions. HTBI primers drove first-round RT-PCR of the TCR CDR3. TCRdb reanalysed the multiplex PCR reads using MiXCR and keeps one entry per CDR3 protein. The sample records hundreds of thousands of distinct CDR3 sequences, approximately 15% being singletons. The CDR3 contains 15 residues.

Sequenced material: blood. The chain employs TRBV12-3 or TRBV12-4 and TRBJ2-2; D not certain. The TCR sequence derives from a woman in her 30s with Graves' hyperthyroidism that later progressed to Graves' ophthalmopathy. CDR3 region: CVSRPYVTNTGELFF. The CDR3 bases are TGTGTCAGCAGGCCATACGTCACGAACACCGGGGAGCTGTTTTTT.